These 23 T cell receptor beta chains were sequenced from one sample in a study of shared T cell receptors in the human thymus (dated by TCRdb to the early 2020s). Libraries were made using the immunoSEQ multiplex PCR assay. This immuneACCESS table, as held by TCRdb, lists in-frame sequences with V and J called but not all clones. Of the missing ones, under half trace to an unresolved V gene in checked studies; the others have no known cause. This sample has roughly 550,000 clones in its table, and 70% to 80% of those were observed once. The biggest ten clones account for roughly 0.013% of the sample. This same sample was also part of a study on human thymus T cells.

Specimen: thymocytes. Source of these receptors: a boy in the first two years of life with a congenital heart defect. Donor details come from another sample of the same person, matched by shared clones.

The chain combines TRBV19 with TRBJ1-1; the D gene is possibly TRBD1 (6 bases). Germline CDR1 is LNHDA and CDR2 is SQIVND (reference sequence). V was clipped by 5 bases and J by 3 bases, with 13 bases between them. CDR3 length: 14 residues. CDR3 nucleotides: TGTGCCAGTAGTCTCAGGGGTTGGGACACTGAAGCTTTCTTT. This gives the protein CASSLRGWDTEAFF.

This clone came up a few times. The rearrangement joins TRBV25-1 to TRBJ2-5; 11 positions match TRBD1. The CDR3 is 16 residues long. Germline V lookup: CDR1 MGHDK, CDR2 SYGVNS. The V segment lost 0 bases and the J segment 5 bases; nucleotides outside the gene matches: 5. The CDR3 DNA reads TGTGCCAGCAGTGAATATTTGGGGACAGGGGGGGAGACCCAGTACTTC. Translated, it gives CASSEYLGTGGETQYF.

This sequence joins TRBV7-9 and TRBJ2-7; maybe TRBD1 (6 bases). Germline lookup yields CDR1 SEHNR and CDR2 FQNEAQ (reference sequence). The CDR3 runs to 14 residues. V was cut by 2 bases and J by 3 bases, with 11 bases left in between. The CDR3 sequence is CASSLPGHHYEQYF. CDR3 coding DNA: TGTGCCAGCAGCTTACCGGGACACCACTACGAGCAGTACTTC.

The chain has TRBV5-6 and TRBJ2-4; a possible D gene is TRBD1 (6 bases). This CDR3 contains 16 residues. V lost 5 bases and J 0 bases, leaving 15 bases between the germline ends. Germline CDR1 reads SGHDT; CDR2 reads YYEEEE. CDR3 DNA: TGTGCCAGCAGTTCTCGGACAGAACTAGCCAAAAACATTCAGTACTTC. Protein sequence: CASSSRTELAKNIQYF.

As DNA, the CDR3 is TGCGCCAGCAGCTTGTGGGAGAATGAAAAACTGTTTTTT. This translates into CASSLWENEKLFF. The genes are TRBV5-1 and TRBJ1-4, with D unresolved. Trimming took off 1 base at V and 5 bases at J, with 6 bases between the two ends. The CDR3 is made up of 13 amino acids. Germline assignment: CDR1 SGHRS and CDR2 YFSETQ.

The chain joins TRBV18 to TRBJ2-1; D may be TRBD2 (6 bases). The CDR3 sequence is 14 residues long. V gave up 6 bases and J gave up 5 bases, with 14 bases separating them. The germline CDR1 and CDR2 sequences are KGHSH and LQKENI. CDR3 coding DNA: TGTGCCAGCTCGGGGGGTGGTCTCGACAATGAGCAGTTCTTC. Amino acids: CASSGGGLDNEQFF.

The chain is built from TRBV30 and TRBJ1-2; 9 bases are shared with TRBD1. V lost 5 bases and J lost 2; bases outside the gene matches: 9. The CDR3 runs to 15 residues. CDR1 and CDR2 (germline): GTSNPN, SVGIG (reference sequence). The CDR3 reads CAWAKPGQGNYGYTF. Written as DNA, the CDR3 is TGTGCCTGGGCAAAACCGGGACAGGGCAACTATGGCTACACCTTC. Combining the CDR3 with reference TRBV30 and TRBJ1-2 gives the whole variable domain SQTIHQWPATLVQPVGSPLSLECTVEGTSNPNLYWYRQAAGRGLQLLFYSVGIGQISSEVPQNLSASRPQDRQFILSSKKLLLSDSGFYLCAWAKPGQGNYGYTFGSGTRLTVV.

This rearrangement joins TRBV5-1 to TRBJ2-2; TRBD1 matches at 12 bases. Unmatched junction bases numbered 6, after V lost 1 base and J lost 5 bases. The germline CDR1 and CDR2 sequences are SGHRS and YFSETQ. This CDR3 is built from 17 residues. The CDR3 nucleotides read TGCGCCAGCAGCTTGAGGGGGGACAGGGGGCGGACCGGGGAGCTGTTTTTT. Its translation is CASSLRGDRGRTGELFF.

V is TRBV7-9 and J is TRBJ2-3; 8 positions agree with TRBD2. The CDR3 is 19 residues long. J lost 1 base, V lost 3 bases, and 15 bases had no gene match. Germline V gives CDR1 SEHNR, CDR2 FQNEAQ (reference sequence). This CDR3 reads CASSFTGTRRGGGTDTQYF. The CDR3 nucleotides are TGTGCCAGCAGCTTTACCGGGACCCGCCGGGGGGGAGGCACAGATACGCAGTATTTT.

In this sample, this clone turned up a few times. The chain carries TRBV7-9 and TRBJ2-3; 12 nucleotides agree with TRBD2. The CDR3 is made up of 16 amino acids. With V trimmed by 5 bases and J by 5 bases, 8 bases remained unmatched. Germline assignment: CDR1 SEHNR and CDR2 FQNEAQ (reference sequence). CDR3 DNA: TGTGCCAGCAGCCCTCGACTAGCGGGAGTAGGAGATACGCAGTATTTT. Translated: CASSPRLAGVGDTQYF.

This clone was counted only a few times. The chain links TRBV14 to TRBJ2-6; tentatively, D is TRBD1 (6 bases). CDR1 and CDR2 from the germline V gene are SGHDN and FVKESK. V was trimmed by 1 base and J by 0 bases, leaving 16 bases between them. The CDR3 totals 19 residues. The CDR3 DNA follows: TGTGCCAGCAGCCAAGCGATACAGGGTCCTGACTCTGGGGCCAACGTCCTGACTTTC. Translating gives CASSQAIQGPDSGANVLTF.

The sample holds one count of this clone. The genes are TRBV7-2 and TRBJ1-1; 9 bases are shared with TRBD1. The CDR3 covers 16 residues. V lost 0 bases to trimming and J lost 3 bases; unmatched junction nucleotides: 5. Per germline, CDR1 SGHTA and CDR2 FQGNSA. The CDR3 DNA reads TGTGCCAGCAGCTTAGCGGGGGACAGGGAAGACACTGAAGCTTTCTTT. Translation gives CASSLAGDREDTEAFF.

This clone has a single count. The chain joins TRBV27 to TRBJ2-7, with 8 positions matching TRBD1. Unmatched junction bases numbered 5, after V lost 10 bases and J lost 0 bases. The CDR3 runs 13 residues. CDR1 and CDR2 (germline): MNHEY, SMNVEV (reference sequence). CDR3 coding DNA: TGTGCCACCGGGACAGGCGCCTCCTACGAGCAGTACTTC. This sequence encodes CATGTGASYEQYF.

The chain couples TRBV19 to TRBJ1-5; 8 nucleotides match TRBD1. V lost 7 bases, J lost 1 base, and 6 bases stayed unmatched. CDR3 length: 15 amino acids. Germline V gives CDR1 LNHDA, CDR2 SQIVND (reference sequence). CDR3: CASTSGQGSNQPQHF. The CDR3 DNA follows: TGTGCCAGTACCTCCGGACAGGGAAGCAATCAGCCCCAGCATTTT.

The V gene is TRBV9, the J gene TRBJ1-2; 8 bases fit TRBD1. Trimming removed 6 bases from V and 8 bases from J; junction bases left unmatched: 12. Germline values: CDR1 SGDLS, CDR2 YYNGEE. The CDR3 spans 14 residues. The CDR3 sequence is CASTTPGQDDGYTF. In nucleotides, the CDR3 is TGTGCCAGCACCACCCCGGGACAGGACGACGGCTACACCTTC.

This chain links TRBV29-1 with TRBJ1-4, with D maybe TRBD1 (6 bases). Trimming shortened V by 0 bases and J by 4 bases, and 12 bases separated the two germline ends. The CDR3 spans 15 residues. Germline values: CDR1 SQVTM, CDR2 ANQGSEA. The CDR3 region is CSVEDLRQVNEKLFF. The CDR3 DNA reads TGCAGCGTTGAAGATCTACGACAGGTTAATGAAAAACTGTTTTTT.

The chain has TRBV28 and TRBJ1-4; D uncertain. V was pared by 2 bases and J by 0 bases, with 10 bases between. This CDR3 contains 16 residues. Germline loops: CDR1 MDHEN, CDR2 SYDVKM. CDR3 coding DNA: TGTGCCAGCAGTTTAGGGCCCCTAACAACTAATGAAAAACTGTTTTTT. This sequence encodes CASSLGPLTTNEKLFF.

This rearrangement joins TRBV6-7 to TRBJ2-7; D is perhaps TRBD1 (6 bases). TRBV6-7 is identified as an open reading frame with a role that is uncertain. V gave up 4 bases and J gave up 0 bases, with 10 bases separating them. The CDR3 contains 14 residues. CDR3 protein: CASSFDRFSYEQYF. The CDR3 DNA reads TGTGCCAGCAGTTTTGACAGGTTCTCCTACGAGCAGTACTTC.

This clone turned up a few times. J is TRBJ1-2 and V is TRBV19; 8 positions agree with TRBD1. The CDR3 covers 15 residues. CDR1 is LNHDA, CDR2 SQIVND, per germline (reference sequence). The V segment lost 4 bases and the J segment 2 bases; nucleotides outside the gene matches: 6. The chain's CDR3 is CASSTQTGGNYGYTF. CDR3 sequence (DNA): TGTGCCAGTAGTACGCAAACAGGGGGGAACTATGGCTACACCTTC.

This clone showed up just once. The V gene is TRBV30, the J gene TRBJ2-7; D uncertain. CDR3 length: 13 residues. Per germline, CDR1 GTSNPN and CDR2 SVGIG (reference sequence). Trimming took off 1 base at V and 7 bases at J, with 14 bases between the two ends. The CDR3 DNA is TGTGCCTGGAGTGCCCGACACAGCCGGGAGCAGTACTTC. It encodes CAWSARHSREQYF.

V usage is TRBV28 and J usage is TRBJ1-2; D is possibly TRBD1 (5 bases). The CDR3 contains 13 residues. CDR1 is MDHEN and CDR2 is SYDVKM in the germline V gene. The V end was cut by 2 bases, the J end by 2 bases, with 6 bases between. As DNA, the CDR3 is TGTGCCAGCAGTTTACGACAGAACTATGGCTACACCTTC. It encodes CASSLRQNYGYTF.

This chain's CDR3 is CASSFPPPTGPGEQFF. CDR3 nucleotide sequence: TGTGCCAGCAGTTTCCCCCCGCCGACAGGGCCGGGTGAGCAGTTCTTC. This sequence joins TRBV28 and TRBJ2-1, with 7 bases matching TRBD1. From germline, CDR1 is MDHEN and CDR2 SYDVKM. This CDR3 spans 16 amino acids. V lost 3 bases and J lost 9; bases outside the gene matches: 14.

This clone turned up a few times. The junction departs from the called germline gene at one end, perhaps through a read error. This chain connects TRBV18 to TRBJ2-7, with D uncertain. In germline, CDR1 is KGHSH, CDR2 LQKENI. The CDR3 has 14 residues. The CDR3 coding sequence is TGTGCCAGCTCCCCACGGGCCGGCTCCTACGAGCAGTACTTC. It translates to CASSPRAGSYEQYF.